This T cell receptor beta chain was recorded in a study of CD8 T cells in ankylosing spondylitis (dated by TCRdb to 2017 to 2019). General notes on the study: To find TCR variants linked to disease, the study profiled T cell receptor beta repertoires in ankylosing spondylitis patients and healthy donors. In total, the full study cohort was made up of approximately 99 healthy donors and some 26 ankylosing spondylitis patients. Samples of peripheral blood were taken, and for ankylosing spondylitis patients, synovial fluid was collected as well.

CDR1 is given as SGHNT and CDR2 as YYREEE, both from the germline V gene (reference sequence). The CDR3 runs 15 amino acids, cysteine and phenylalanine included. The read is trimmed to its CDR3 DNA, 45 bases read in frame from base 1. Comment on this clonotype: The target of this receptor is not known. At one of its ends the junction is not consistent with the germline gene, which may arise from a read error.

The reads were generated on an Illumina HiSeq 2500. TCR beta libraries were prepared by quantitative 5'-RACE with molecular barcodes. The source study handled its data this way. A new computational method, built on a probabilistic model of VDJ rearrangement, was used to identify disease-linked TCR variants. In-frame beta chains were kept once TCRdb had trimmed the public reads at Q25 with fastp and called clones with MiXCR. Rows matching on CDR3 protein sequence are summarized as one entry with the most common DNA and genes. Clone size and V and J calls follow TCRdb, not the original study. This sample lists more than 300,000 distinct CDR3 sequences; 11% were detected once. The top ten constitute around 8.4% of the sample. The study at large found these results: The disease-linked clones were reported as significantly enriched in matched synovial fluid samples from ankylosing spondylitis patients. Some TCR beta motif variants had previously been reported in synovial fluid and blood of reactive arthritis patients, which suggested common disease-initiation mechanisms. The disease-linked clones showed a CD8+ phenotype and occurred at relatively low frequencies in peripheral blood. Blood from ankylosing spondylitis patients appeared to be characterized by a TCR beta motif composed of about eight highly homologous amino acid variants.

Sequencing was done on a sample of blood, either unsorted or a sorted T cell fraction (not recorded which). This chain is built from TRBV5-4 and TRBJ1-2, and 7 junctional nucleotides match TRBD1. The source of this sequence is a female donor with ankylosing spondylitis or in good health (not recorded which). The nucleotide sequence is given as TGTGGCAGCAGCTGGGCCGGGACAGAGAACTATGGCTACACCTTC. Its protein reads: CGSSWAGTENYGYTF. Joined to the reference TRBV5-4 and TRBJ1-2 proteins, this CDR3 gives the full variable domain: ETGVTQSPTHLIKTRGQQVTLRCSSQSGHNTVSWYQQALGQGPQFIFQYYREEENGRGNFPPRFSGLQFPNYSSELNVNALELDDSALYLCGSSWAGTENYGYTFGSGTRLTVV.